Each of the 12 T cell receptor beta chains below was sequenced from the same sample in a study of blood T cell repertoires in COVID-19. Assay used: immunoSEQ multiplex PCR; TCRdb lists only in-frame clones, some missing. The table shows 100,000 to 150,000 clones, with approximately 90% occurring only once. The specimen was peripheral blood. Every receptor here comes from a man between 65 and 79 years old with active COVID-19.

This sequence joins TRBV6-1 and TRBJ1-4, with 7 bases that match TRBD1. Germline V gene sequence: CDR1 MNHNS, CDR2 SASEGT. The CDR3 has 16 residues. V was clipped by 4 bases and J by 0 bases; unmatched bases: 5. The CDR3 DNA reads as TGTGCCAGCAGTGGGACAGGCTTTGCAACTAATGAAAAACTGTTTTTT. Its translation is CASSGTGFATNEKLFF.

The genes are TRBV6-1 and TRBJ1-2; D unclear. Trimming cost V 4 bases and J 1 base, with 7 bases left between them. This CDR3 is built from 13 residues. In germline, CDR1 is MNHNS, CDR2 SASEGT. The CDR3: CASSAAVNYGYTF. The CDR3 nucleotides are TGTGCCAGCAGTGCAGCCGTTAACTATGGCTACACCTTC.

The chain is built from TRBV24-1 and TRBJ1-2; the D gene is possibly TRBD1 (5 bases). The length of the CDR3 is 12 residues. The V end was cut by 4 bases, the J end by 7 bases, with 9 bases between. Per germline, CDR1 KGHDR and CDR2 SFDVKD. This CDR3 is CATSEKDTGYTF. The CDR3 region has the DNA TGTGCCACCAGTGAGAAGGACACTGGCTACACCTTC.

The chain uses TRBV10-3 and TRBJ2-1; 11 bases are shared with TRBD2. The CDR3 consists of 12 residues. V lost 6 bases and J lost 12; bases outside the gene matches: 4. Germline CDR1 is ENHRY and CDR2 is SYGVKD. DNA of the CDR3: TGTGCCATCAGGACTAGCGGGGATGGGCAGTTCTTC. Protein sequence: CAIRTSGDGQFF.

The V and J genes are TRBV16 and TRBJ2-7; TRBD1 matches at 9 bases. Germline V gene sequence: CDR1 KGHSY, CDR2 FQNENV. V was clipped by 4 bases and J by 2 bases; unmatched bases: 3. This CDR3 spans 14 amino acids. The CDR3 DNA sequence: TGTGCCAGCAGCCGACAGGGGGAGGCCTACGAGCAGTACTTC. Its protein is CASSRQGEAYEQYF.

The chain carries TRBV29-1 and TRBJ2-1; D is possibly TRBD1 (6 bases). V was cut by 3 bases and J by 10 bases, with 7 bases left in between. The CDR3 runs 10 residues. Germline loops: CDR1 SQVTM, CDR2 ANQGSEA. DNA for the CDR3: TGCAGCGTTGAGGGGACAGAGCAGTTCTTC. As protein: CSVEGTEQFF.

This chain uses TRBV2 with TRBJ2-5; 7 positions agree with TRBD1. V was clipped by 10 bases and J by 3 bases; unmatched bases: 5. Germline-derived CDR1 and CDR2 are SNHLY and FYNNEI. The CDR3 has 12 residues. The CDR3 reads CAIVDREETQYF. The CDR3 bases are TGTGCCATCGTAGACAGGGAAGAGACCCAGTACTTC. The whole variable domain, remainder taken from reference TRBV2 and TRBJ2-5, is EPEVTQTPSHQVTQMGQEVILRCVPISNHLYFYWYRQILGQKVEFLVSFYNNEISEKSEIFDDQFSVERPDGSNFTLKIRSTKLEDSAMYFCAIVDREETQYFGPGTRLLVL.

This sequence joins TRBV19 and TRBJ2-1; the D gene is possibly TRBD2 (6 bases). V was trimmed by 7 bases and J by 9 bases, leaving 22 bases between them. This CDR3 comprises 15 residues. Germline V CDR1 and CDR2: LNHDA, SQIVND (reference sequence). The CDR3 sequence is CASIAPGTRVREQFF. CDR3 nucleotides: TGTGCCAGTATAGCCCCTGGGACTCGAGTACGTGAGCAGTTCTTC.

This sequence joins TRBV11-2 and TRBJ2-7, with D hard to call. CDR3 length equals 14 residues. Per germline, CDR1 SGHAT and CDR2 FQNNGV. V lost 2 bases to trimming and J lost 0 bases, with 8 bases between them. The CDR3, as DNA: TGTGCCAGCAGCTTAATGGGCAACTCCTACGAGCAGTACTTC. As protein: CASSLMGNSYEQYF.

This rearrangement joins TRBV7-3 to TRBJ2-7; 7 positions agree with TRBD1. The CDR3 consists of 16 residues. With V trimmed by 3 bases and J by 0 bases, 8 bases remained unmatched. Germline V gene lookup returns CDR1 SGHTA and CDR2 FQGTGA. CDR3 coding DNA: TGTGCCAGCAGCTTGCCGTACAGGGGAATCTCCTACGAGCAGTACTTC. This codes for CASSLPYRGISYEQYF.

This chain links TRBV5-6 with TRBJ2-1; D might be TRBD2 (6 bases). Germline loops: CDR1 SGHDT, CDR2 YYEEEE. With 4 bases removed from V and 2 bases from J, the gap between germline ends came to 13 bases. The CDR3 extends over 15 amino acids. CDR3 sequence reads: CASSKRRGPYNEQFF. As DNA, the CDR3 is TGTGCCAGCAGCAAAAGGCGGGGTCCCTACAATGAGCAGTTCTTC.

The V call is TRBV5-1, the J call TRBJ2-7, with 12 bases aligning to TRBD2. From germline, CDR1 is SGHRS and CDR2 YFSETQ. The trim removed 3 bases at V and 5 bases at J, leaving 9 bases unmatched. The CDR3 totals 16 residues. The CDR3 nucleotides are TGCGCCAGCAGCTCGCTAGCGGGAGGGTATGCAGACGAGCAGTACTTC. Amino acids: CASSSLAGGYADEQYF. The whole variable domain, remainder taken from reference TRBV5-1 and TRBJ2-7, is KAGVTQTPRYLIKTRGQQVTLSCSPISGHRSVSWYQQTPGQGLQFLFEYFSETQRNKGNFPGRFSGRQFSNSRSEMNVSTLELGDSALYLCASSSLAGGYADEQYFGPGTRLTVT.